This TCR beta chain was recorded in a study of blood T cell repertoires in COVID-19. Study as a whole: The analysed material was cDNA or gDNA that came from T cells, B-cell-depleted T cells, or PBMCs.

Here immunoSEQ multiplex PCR was the method, and the copy in TCRdb shows in-frame clones only, minus some. The table includes tens of thousands of clones, around 74% detected once. Trimming took 1 base from V and 4 from J, leaving 7 bases between them. The germline gives CDR1 SEHNR, CDR2 FQNEAQ (reference sequence). CDR3 length: 14 residues. Source material: peripheral blood. This TCR derives from a human donor in a cohort sampled during active COVID-19. V is TRBV7-9 and J is TRBJ1-4; TRBD1 is a possible D gene (5 bases). CDR3 region: CASSLDRINEKLFF. The CDR3 DNA is TGTGCCAGCAGCTTAGACAGGATTAATGAAAAACTGTTTTTT. Combining the CDR3 with reference TRBV7-9 and TRBJ1-4 gives the whole variable domain DTGVSQNPRHKITKRGQNVTFRCDPISEHNRLYWYRQTLGQGPEFLTYFQNEAQLEKSRLLSDRFSAERPKGSFSTLEIQRTEQGDSAMYLCASSLDRINEKLFFGSGTQLSVL.